The clone carrying this T cell receptor (beta chain) was picked up a small number of times. Antigen unknown. V shed 4 bases and J shed 1 base, with 18 bases lying between them. The CDR3 totals 18 residues. Germline-derived CDR1 and CDR2 are SGDLS and YYNGEE. The data are from a study of T cells in Graves' hyperthyroidism and ophthalmopathy. General study points: In the analysis, a 13 V-J model separated ophthalmopathy from stable hyperthyroidism. Clonotypes that were expanded in thyroid above 0.001 mostly appeared in blood too. Ophthalmopathy, which appeared later, was predicted by the model a median roughly 6.5 months before onset.

TCR beta CDR3 regions were amplified from RNA. The HTBI primer set was used in a first-round RT-PCR of the TCR CDR3. TCRdb independently ran MiXCR on the multiplex PCR reads; one entry per CDR3 protein. Found here are 600,000 or so distinct CDR3 sequences, around 13% of them singletons; the top ten hold 9.5% to 15%. Used for diagnoses were clinical symptoms, serum thyroxine and TRAb, thyroid ultrasound and orbital computed tomography. The specimen sequenced was blood. V usage is TRBV9 and J usage is TRBJ2-6; D is possibly TRBD1 (6 bases). This clonotype was sampled from a woman between 50 and 59 years old with Graves' ophthalmopathy. The CDR3 sequence is CASSSTGTRVSGANVLTF. The DNA for the CDR3 is TGTGCCAGCAGCTCTACCGGGACAAGGGTGTCTGGGGCCAACGTCCTGACTTTC.